Each of the 6 T cell receptor beta chains below was sequenced from the same sample in a study of chemoradiotherapy in HPV16-positive cancers. Sequenced by immunoSEQ multiplex PCR; TCRdb stores in-frame clones only, minus some. There are about 22,000 clones in the sample; more than 90% occur only once, and roughly a sixth lies in the top ten. The input for sequencing was blood, taken from a patient who underwent chemoradiotherapy. Receptors were obtained from a human donor with HPV-associated anogenital cancer.

The DNA for the CDR3 is TGTGCCAGCAGCCCCGGGACATTGAACACTGAAGCTTTCTTT. Protein product: CASSPGTLNTEAFF. The chain carries TRBV7-9 and TRBJ1-1, with D possibly being TRBD1 (6 bases). Germline V gives CDR1 SEHNR, CDR2 FQNEAQ (reference sequence). Between the trimmed V and J ends, which lost 5 bases and 0 bases, there was a span of 10 bases. The CDR3 extends over 14 amino acids.

The chain employs TRBV4-3 and TRBJ1-1, with D maybe TRBD1 (5 bases). V dropped 4 bases and J dropped 1 base, with 10 bases sitting between them. Germline loops: CDR1 LGHNA, CDR2 YSLEER. CDR3 length equals 14 residues. The CDR3 protein is CASSRSRGNTEAFF. CDR3 DNA: TGCGCCAGCAGCCGCTCGAGGGGGAACACTGAAGCTTTCTTT.

This chain uses TRBV10-1 with TRBJ2-5; possibly TRBD2 for D (6 bases). This CDR3 is built from 13 residues. Trimming left V 6 bases short and J 3 bases short, with 11 bases between. The germline V gene encodes CDR1 WNHNN and CDR2 SYGVQD (reference sequence). Written as DNA, the CDR3 is TGCGCCAGCAGGCTCACGGGGGAAGAGACCCAGTACTTC. Residues: CASRLTGEETQYF.

This chain uses TRBV5-4 with TRBJ2-5; weak D call: TRBD1 (5 bases). The V end lost 0 bases, the J end lost 5 bases, and 8 bases lay between the germline ends. This CDR3 region has 13 residues. Germline loops: CDR1 SGHNT, CDR2 YYREEE (reference sequence). In DNA, the CDR3 is TGTGCCAGCAGCTTGGACGCAGGGGAGACCCAGTACTTC. It translates to CASSLDAGETQYF.

J is TRBJ2-3 and V is TRBV6-6; TRBD1 agrees at 10 bases. The germline gives CDR1 MNHNY, CDR2 SVGAGI (reference sequence). The V gene end was trimmed by 5 bases and the J gene end by 4 bases; junction bases not matched to a gene: 6. The CDR3 length is 15 residues. In DNA form, the CDR3 reads TGTGCCAGCAGTAATTCCGGGACAGGGGCAGATACGCAGTATTTT. Amino acids: CASSNSGTGADTQYF.

CDR3 sequence reads: CASSLRLAGGNEQFF. In DNA form, the CDR3 reads TGTGCCAGCAGCTTGCGACTAGCGGGGGGTAATGAGCAGTTCTTC. The gene calls are TRBV7-2 and TRBJ2-1; TRBD2 matches at 13 bases. CDR3 length: 15 residues. V trimming: 3 bases; J trimming: 7 bases; junction bases outside the gene matches: 3. The germline V gene encodes CDR1 SGHTA and CDR2 FQGNSA.